Given below is one T cell receptor (beta chain) in context. This clone was seen a handful of times. Its antigen is currently not known. No base quality values were provided; no much bigger clone lies one nucleotide off. The CDR3 goes from the cysteine to the phenylalanine over 16 residues. Only the CDR3 portion is preserved as DNA: 48 bases, with reading frame beginning at the first base. The germline V gene (reference sequence) gives CDR1 as MNHEY and CDR2 as SMNVEV. Compared with germline, V lacks 6 bases and J lacks 3 bases; bases without a gene match: 14. Donors were healthy HIV-negative adults with no recently reported acute infections or vaccinations. Every donor was a Caucasian adult living in Nashville, Tennessee, USA. CD4+ T cells were enriched through magnetic negative selection, after which naive cells were positively selected on CD45RA and the remaining negative fraction served as the memory subset. After blood collection by leukapheresis, PBMCs were isolated using Ficoll-Histopaque density gradient centrifugation and then cryopreserved in the vapor phase of liquid nitrogen. Purity and quantity of every magnetically sorted T cell population were checked by analytical flow cytometry. Each sorted fraction had its genomic DNA isolated and then quantified by UV absorbance on a Nanodrop 2000c.

The data were obtained in a study of shared clonotypes between healthy human individuals (dated by TCRdb to 2020 to 2021). Broadly, across the study: A few men and a couple of women, aged 18 to 49 years, made up the cohort. To estimate repertoire size and how much clonotypes are shared between individuals, the study performed deep sequencing of blood TCR repertoires from a handful of healthy adults. Each donor's leukapheresis produced roughly between about 0.8 and 10 billion PBMCs. To increase sequencing depth and limit assay-specific biases, different laboratories used diverse techniques to prepare libraries and sequence TCR repertoires. For each donor, three plates each were used for CD4 naive and CD4 memory, two plates were used for CD8 naive, and one plate was used for CD8 memory.

Findings and caveats that apply to the study as a whole: Larger estimated clonotype richness was generally found for naive subsets than for memory subsets. Higher generation probabilities were observed for clonotypes shared by all four sorted-subset donors than for non-shared clonotypes. About 5% of naive CD4, around 4% of naive CD8, about 2.5% of memory CD4, and 0.4% of memory CD8 clonotypes were shared across four donors. The small number of donors limited the genetic and exposure-history diversity represented. Sampling was restricted to blood, and TCR repertoires in tissue are likely to differ from TCR repertoires in blood. Pairwise subsampling led to the expectation that sequencing depth would affect the degree of clonotype sharing among donors. Rarefaction of sorted-subset datasets indicated incomplete sequencing despite the large sequencing depth.

Using the deep immunoSEQ assay, TCR CDR3 regions were amplified from genomic DNA by multiplex PCR. For each cell subset, the extracted genomic DNA was distributed evenly across all wells of several immunoSEQ 96-well plates, and each plate served as one replicate. For sorted subsets, each replicate PCR was loaded with about 0.2 ug genomic DNA, equivalent to 30,000 or so T cell genomes. Purified libraries were measured with a Qubit 3.0 fluorometer, size-checked on a Bioanalyzer 2100, and measured again with the KAPA Library Quantification kit. Every immunoSEQ 96-well plate was sequenced on a separate single-read 150-cycle Illumina NextSeq 550 flow cell. The study's own analysis went as follows. Because only junctional sequences without quality scores were contained in the immunoSEQ output, filtering matching that applied to full-length reads could not be performed. Sequences were annotated with PyIR, a Python wrapper for IgBLAST v1.9, and V/J genes and CDR3 were assigned using IMGT germline references. Reads were removed for weak V/J assignments (E-value above 1e-6), missing CDR3, stop codons, out-of-frame junctions, or ambiguous translated residues. V3J clonotypes were defined as sequences sharing an identical inferred V gene, J gene, and CDR3 amino acid sequence. To compute the percentage overlap between repertoires, the number of shared unique clonotypes was divided by the size of the smaller repertoire. Three approaches were used to assess repertoire richness: RTK rarefaction, the Chao1 estimator, and Recon v2.1 estimates of unobserved clonotypes. For all TCRbeta clonotypes obtained by the gDNA method from several donors, generation probabilities were computed with OLGA. What TCRdb holds here is the immuneACCESS table cut down to in-frame rearrangements. Part of the clones is not present; checked against another copy, under half of the missing clones reflect an unresolved V gene, and the others are unexplained. For V, J and clone size, that table is used; D and trimming come from the DNA. This sample is represented by about 1.1 million clones; approximately 75% of them were singletons. The top ten constitute over 0.8% of the sample.

The source of this sequence is a man younger than 30 in good health. Some clones in this sample may be carry-over from other donors' samples. The sequence is built from TRBV27 and TRBJ2-7, and 7 junctional nucleotides match TRBD2. The material sequenced was memory CD4+ T cells from PBMCs. The cell subset or site label of this sample denotes: CD45RA-negative fraction. The CDR3 reads as follows: CASRRSAGLQDYEQYF. The DNA sequence follows: TGTGCCAGCAGACGCTCCGCGGGACTACAGGACTACGAGCAGTACTTC.